This T cell receptor beta chain was recovered during a study of control samples from healthy donors and cancer patients. The CDR3 length is 14 residues. V was clipped by 6 bases and J by 3 bases; unmatched bases: 3. The germline V gene encodes CDR1 SNHLY and CDR2 FYNNEI. TCRdb's copy holds only in-frame clones and misses some; the assay was immunoSEQ multiplex PCR. The table lists 170,000 or so clones, 90% to 95% of them singletons. V gene TRBV2 combines with J gene TRBJ1-2; TRBD1 matches at 11 bases. The sequenced sample was blood. The sequence derives from a woman between 35 and 50 years old in good health. DNA of the CDR3: TGTGCCAGCAGCGGACAGGGGGCACACTATGGCTACACCTTC. It encodes CASSGQGAHYGYTF.